These 31 T cell receptor beta chains were sequenced from one sample in a study of blood T cell repertoires in COVID-19. Some clones are missing from TCRdb's copy, which holds only in-frame ones; the method was immunoSEQ multiplex PCR. This sample yields over 150,000 clones, of which around four fifths are seen a single time; around 8% belongs to the top ten. Sample: peripheral blood. Receptors originate from a woman of 80 years or more with COVID-19, enrolled during active disease.

The chain links TRBV5-1 to TRBJ2-6; D gene uncertain. Germline assignment: CDR1 SGHRS and CDR2 YFSETQ. The CDR3 sequence is 14 residues long. Deletions cut 9 bases from V and 0 bases from J, with 10 bases between. CDR3 sequence reads: CATRPGSGANVLTF. DNA for the CDR3: TGCGCCACACGTCCCGGCTCTGGGGCCAACGTCCTGACTTTC. The full variable domain, with the rest looked up from reference TRBV5-1 and TRBJ2-6, is KAGVTQTPRYLIKTRGQQVTLSCSPISGHRSVSWYQQTPGQGLQFLFEYFSETQRNKGNFPGRFSGRQFSNSRSEMNVSTLELGDSALYLCATRPGSGANVLTFGAGSRLTVL.

In its sample, this clone was seen once. J is TRBJ2-5 and V is TRBV3-1 (or the pseudogene TRBV3-2), with D perhaps TRBD2 (6 bases). Germline CDR1 LGHDT, CDR2 YNNKEL (reference sequence). V gave up 4 bases and J gave up 7 bases, with 16 bases separating them. The length of the CDR3 is 14 residues. For the CDR3, the DNA is TGTGCCAGCAGCCCTCCCACGACTAGTGGGACCCAGTACTTC. Translation: CASSPPTTSGTQYF.

The chain has TRBV2 and TRBJ2-3, with unresolved D. The CDR3 contains 14 residues. Germline V gene lookup returns CDR1 SNHLY and CDR2 FYNNEI. V shed 4 bases and J shed 2 bases, with 10 bases lying between them. CDR3 region: CASSAARPTDTQYF. The CDR3 DNA sequence: TGTGCCAGCAGTGCGGCGAGGCCCACAGATACGCAGTATTTT.

This rearrangement joins TRBV10-3 to TRBJ1-5, with 10 bases matching TRBD1. The V and J ends lost 0 bases and 2 bases, in that order; junction bases with no gene match: 7. Germline lookup yields CDR1 ENHRY and CDR2 SYGVKD. There are 18 residues in the CDR3. The CDR3 protein is CAISESDRGTSGNQPQHF. The CDR3 bases are TGTGCCATCAGTGAGTCGGACAGGGGGACATCGGGCAATCAGCCCCAGCATTTT.

Comments on this clone: The junction and the germline gene differ at one end; a read error may be behind it. This rearrangement joins TRBV5-6 to TRBJ1-2; 7 nucleotides align to TRBD1. Germline lookup yields CDR1 SGHDT and CDR2 YYEEEE. The CDR3 extends over 11 amino acids. The CDR3 DNA reads TGTGCCAGCAGCCGAGGGGGCGCAACGGCCTTC. It is translated as CASSRGGATAF.

This sequence joins TRBV20-1 and TRBJ1-5; D uncertain. Germline CDR1 is DFQATT and CDR2 is SNEGSKA (reference sequence). Trimming cost V 3 bases and J 3 bases, with 12 bases left between them. This CDR3 has 14 residues. CDR3 in amino acids: CSASFAVANQPQHF. The CDR3 DNA reads TGCAGTGCTAGTTTTGCAGTGGCCAATCAGCCCCAGCATTTT.

The chain couples TRBV27 to TRBJ2-3; TRBD2 matches at 10 bases. The CDR3 runs to 15 residues. Germline trimming cut 7 bases from V and 4 bases from J; bases unmatched to any gene: 8. Germline V CDR1 and CDR2: MNHEY, SMNVEV (reference sequence). CDR3 protein: CASKAAGGPSDTQYF. The DNA for the CDR3 is TGTGCCAGCAAAGCAGCGGGAGGGCCTTCAGATACGCAGTATTTT.

The V call is TRBV10-2, the J call TRBJ1-1, with TRBD1 as a possible D gene (5 bases). V lost 6 bases to trimming and J lost 3 bases, with 11 bases between them. This CDR3 has 13 amino acids. The germline V gene has CDR1 WSHSY and CDR2 SAAADI. The chain's CDR3 is CASRQVTHTEAFF. The CDR3 DNA follows: TGCGCCAGCAGACAGGTTACACACACTGAAGCTTTCTTT.

V usage is TRBV6-5 and J usage is TRBJ2-7; weak D call: TRBD2 (5 bases). V dropped 6 bases and J dropped 2 bases, with 11 bases sitting between them. CDR3 length equals 13 residues. Germline values: CDR1 MNHEY, CDR2 SVGAGI. DNA of the CDR3: TGTGCCAGCAGAGCCGGGATAACCTACGAGCAGTACTTC. It codes for CASRAGITYEQYF.

V usage is TRBV21-1 and J usage is TRBJ1-5; TRBD1 is the table's D call and was not checked against the DNA. TRBV21-1 is tagged as a pseudogene. This CDR3 region has 18 residues. Here the CDR3 reads CASSKGRGAERGNQPQHF. As DNA, the CDR3 is TGTGCCAGCAGCAAAGGCAGGGGGGCTGAGAGGGGCAATCAGCCCCAGCATTTT.

The chain links TRBV19 to TRBJ1-5; 12 bases line up with TRBD1. The germline V gene has CDR1 LNHDA and CDR2 SQIVND (reference sequence). The J segment lost 4 bases and the V segment lost 5 bases, leaving 6 bases of the junction unmatched. CDR3 size: 16 residues. The CDR3 sequence: CASSPRDRGRNQPQHF. For the CDR3, the DNA is TGTGCCAGTAGTCCCCGGGACAGGGGGCGGAATCAGCCCCAGCATTTT.

The chain employs TRBV7-9 and TRBJ2-1; no definite D call. The germline gives CDR1 SEHNR, CDR2 FQNEAQ (reference sequence). This CDR3 region has 13 residues. V lost 8 bases and J lost 4, with 12 bases in between. The CDR3 is CASSLGIYNEQFF. CDR3 nucleotides: TGTGCCAGCTCCCTGGGCATTTACAATGAGCAGTTCTTC.

V is TRBV5-5 and J is TRBJ1-5, with a possible D match to TRBD1 (5 bases). This CDR3 comprises 15 residues. Trimming left V 1 base short and J 5 bases short, with 13 bases between. Germline assignment: CDR1 SGHKS and CDR2 YYEKEE (reference sequence). The CDR3 region is CASSLFSGIDQPQHF. CDR3 in DNA: TGTGCCAGCAGCTTGTTTTCAGGGATTGATCAGCCCCAGCATTTT.

This chain connects TRBV9 to TRBJ2-1, with D maybe TRBD1 (6 bases). Trimming left V 0 bases short and J 7 bases short, with 17 bases between. CDR3 length: 16 amino acids. Germline CDR1 reads SGDLS; CDR2 reads YYNGEE. CDR3 in DNA: TGTGCCAGCAGCGTAGCTGGGGGCCAATTAGGGAATGAGCAGTTCTTC. Its translation is CASSVAGGQLGNEQFF.

CDR3 in amino acids: CASSLSGAGNTEAFF. The DNA for the CDR3 is TGTGCCAGCAGCTTATCAGGGGCGGGGAACACTGAAGCTTTCTTT. J is TRBJ1-1 and V is TRBV7-3; TRBD1 might be the D (6 bases). Deletions cut 2 bases from V and 1 base from J, with 11 bases between. Germline V gives CDR1 SGHTA, CDR2 FQGTGA. This CDR3 has 15 residues. Full variable domain (rest looked up from reference TRBV7-3 and TRBJ1-1): GAGVSQTPSNKVTEKGKYVELRCDPISGHTALYWYRQSLGQGPEFLIYFQGTGAADDSGLPNDRFFAVRPEGSVSTLKIQRTERGDSAVYLCASSLSGAGNTEAFFGQGTRLTVV.

This clone was recorded once. This chain links TRBV27 with TRBJ2-5, with 7 positions matching TRBD1. The J segment lost 4 bases and the V segment lost 5 bases, leaving 7 bases of the junction unmatched. Germline V gene lookup returns CDR1 MNHEY and CDR2 SMNVEV (reference sequence). The CDR3 runs to 14 residues. The chain's CDR3 is CASSVRQGGETQYF. The CDR3 DNA follows: TGTGCCAGCAGTGTGCGACAGGGTGGAGAGACCCAGTACTTC.

The chain is built from TRBV11-1 and TRBJ2-7, with 7 positions matching TRBD2. The CDR3 has 15 residues. V gave up 3 bases and J gave up 5 bases; unmatched junction bases: 10. CDR1 and CDR2 (germline): SGHAT, FQDESV (reference sequence). This chain's CDR3 is CASSLGPGRRNEQYF. CDR3 sequence (DNA): TGTGCCAGCAGCTTGGGCCCCGGGAGGAGGAACGAGCAGTACTTC. Full variable domain (rest looked up from reference TRBV11-1 and TRBJ2-7): EAEVAQSPRYKITEKSQAVAFWCDPISGHATLYWYRQILGQGPELLVQFQDESVVDDSQLPKDRFSAERLKGVDSTLKIQPAELGDSAMYLCASSLGPGRRNEQYFGPGTRLTVT.

The genes are TRBV24-1 and TRBJ2-1; D call uncertain. Deletions cut 6 bases from V and 6 bases from J, with 5 bases between. The germline V gene encodes CDR1 KGHDR and CDR2 SFDVKD. The CDR3 is 11 residues long. The DNA for the CDR3 is TGTGCCACCAGTCCCTCCAATGAGCAGTTCTTC. Translation: CATSPSNEQFF.

This chain links TRBV4-1 with TRBJ1-1; D remains ambiguous. Germline V gives CDR1 MGHRA, CDR2 YSYEKL. The CDR3 has 15 amino acids. V dropped 1 base and J dropped 2 bases, with 11 bases sitting between them. Here the CDR3 DNA reads TGCGCCAGCAGCCAAGGACACGGGGTTAACACTGAAGCTTTCTTT. Translated, it gives CASSQGHGVNTEAFF.

This rearrangement joins TRBV5-1 to TRBJ2-3, with 9 bases identical to TRBD1. Trimming cost V 3 bases and J 2 bases; bases outside gene matches: 22. Germline V gene lookup returns CDR1 SGHRS and CDR2 YFSETQ. This CDR3 contains 21 residues. CDR3 DNA: TGCGCCAGCAGCTCTTCCTCCCGGGACAGGGCCCGCAGCGGGGCCACAGATACGCAGTATTTT. It codes for CASSSSSRDRARSGATDTQYF.

This chain connects TRBV18 to TRBJ1-6; a weak D match, TRBD1 (6 bases). Deletions cut 3 bases from V and 10 bases from J, with 16 bases between. Germline values: CDR1 KGHSH, CDR2 LQKENI. The CDR3 runs 15 residues. CDR3 loop: CASSPATGWESPLHF. Here the CDR3 DNA reads TGTGCCAGCTCACCGGCCACAGGGTGGGAATCACCCCTCCACTTT.

The DNA of the CDR3 is TGTGCCAGTCTGGCGGAACCGCCTTTCTATGGCTACACCTTC. The encoded protein is CASLAEPPFYGYTF. This rearrangement joins TRBV6-5 to TRBJ1-2; no firm D call. Trimming pared 9 bases from V and 4 bases from J, leaving 18 bases between. The CDR3 spans 14 residues. Germline V gene sequence: CDR1 MNHEY, CDR2 SVGAGI.

This chain uses TRBV6-5 with TRBJ2-3, with TRBD2 matching 7 bases. Germline-derived CDR1 and CDR2 are MNHEY and SVGAGI. V lost 6 bases to trimming and J lost 6 bases; unmatched junction nucleotides: 6. The CDR3 is made up of 13 amino acids. The CDR3 coding sequence is TGTGCCAGCAGGCGGGGGACTCCCGATACGCAGTATTTT. Amino acids: CASRRGTPDTQYF.

This chain joins TRBV2 and TRBJ1-1; D call uncertain. Trimming took 4 bases from V and 2 from J, leaving 8 bases between them. Per germline, CDR1 SNHLY and CDR2 FYNNEI. The CDR3 is 13 residues long. The chain's CDR3 is CASSVDLNTEAFF. CDR3 bases: TGTGCCAGCAGTGTCGACTTAAACACTGAAGCTTTCTTT.

This clone was observed a single time. V gene TRBV28 combines with J gene TRBJ2-7; D may be TRBD1 (7 bases). Trimming took 5 bases from V and 5 from J, leaving 13 bases between them. Germline loops: CDR1 MDHEN, CDR2 SYDVKM. The CDR3 runs to 13 residues. CDR3 DNA: TGTGCCAGCAGTCGCTCAGGGGGGCACGAGCAGTACTTC. Translated: CASSRSGGHEQYF.

V usage is TRBV5-1 and J usage is TRBJ2-1, with D possibly being TRBD2 (6 bases). The V gene lost 7 bases and the J gene lost 7 bases, with 18 bases spanning the gap. In germline, CDR1 is SGHRS, CDR2 YFSETQ. This CDR3 contains 14 residues. The CDR3 sequence: CASAEPGAGNEQFF. The DNA of the CDR3 is TGCGCCAGCGCCGAGCCGGGAGCAGGAAATGAGCAGTTCTTC.

V is TRBV3-1 (or the pseudogene TRBV3-2) and J is TRBJ2-1, with TRBD1 as a possible D gene (6 bases). Germline values: CDR1 LGHDT, CDR2 YNNKEL (reference sequence). The CDR3 has 12 amino acids. V lost 4 bases to trimming and J lost 14 bases, with 15 bases between them. The CDR3: CASSPQQGPKFF. CDR3 sequence (DNA): TGTGCCAGCAGCCCCCAACAGGGACCTAAGTTCTTC.

The V gene is TRBV1, the J gene TRBJ1-5; no check of the table's D call, TRBD1, against the DNA was made. TRBV1 constitutes a pseudogene. The CDR3 extends over 14 amino acids. The CDR3 nucleotides are TGCACCAGCAGCCGCGGACAGGGCTATCAGCCCCAGCATTTT. Translation gives CTSSRGQGYQPQHF.

This clone was seen a handful of times. The chain joins TRBV11-2 to TRBJ1-1; no clear D gene. In germline, CDR1 is SGHAT, CDR2 FQNNGV. CDR3 length: 15 amino acids. V shed 2 bases and J shed 2 bases, with 12 bases lying between them. CDR3 DNA sequence: TGTGCCAGCAGCTTATTAACAGCTACTAACACTGAAGCTTTCTTT. The encoded protein is CASSLLTATNTEAFF.

V is TRBV3-1 (or the pseudogene TRBV3-2) and J is TRBJ2-1; the match to TRBD2 covers 7 bases. CDR1 is LGHDT, CDR2 YNNKEL, per germline (reference sequence). Losses at the gene ends were 2 bases for V and 6 bases for J; bases not matched to a gene: 7. The CDR3 spans 15 residues. As DNA, the CDR3 is TGTGCCAGCAGCCAATCACTAGCGACTGGCAATGAGCAGTTCTTC. Its translation is CASSQSLATGNEQFF.

The gene calls are TRBV25-1 and TRBJ2-2, with 8 positions matching TRBD1. Germline V gene data show CDR1 as MGHDK and CDR2 as SYGVNS. After removal of 6 bases from V and 7 bases from J, the junction contained 7 bases not matched to a gene. This CDR3 has 14 amino acids. This CDR3 is CASRETGVIGELFF. CDR3 DNA: TGTGCCAGCAGAGAGACAGGGGTCATCGGGGAGCTGTTTTTT.